The 11 T cell receptor beta chains below come from one sample, sequenced in a study of breast tumors, draining lymph nodes, adjacent tissues. Each CDR3 protein is one row after TCRdb ran MiXCR on the multiplex PCR reads. This sample yields around 150,000 distinct CDR3 sequences, of which over 25% are seen a single time; roughly 2.2% belongs to the top ten. The lymph nodes were axillary draining lymph nodes from breast cancer patients. Sequencing was performed on axillary lymph node tissue. These receptors were taken from a female donor with breast cancer. Some clones in this sample may be carry-over from other donors' samples.

The chain combines TRBV29-1 with TRBJ1-2; 7 positions agree with TRBD1. Germline-derived CDR1 and CDR2 are SQVTM and ANQGSEA. V dropped 4 bases and J dropped 3; count of bases not matched to a gene: 8. CDR3 length equals 14 residues. Written as DNA, the CDR3 is TGCAGCGTTGGATCGGCAACAGGGGACTATGGCTACACCTTC. It encodes CSVGSATGDYGYTF.

Of note for this clonotype: The junction shows a germline mismatch at one end, possibly a read error. This chain uses TRBV18 with TRBJ2-3; D is perhaps TRBD2 (6 bases). From germline, CDR1 is KGHSH and CDR2 LQKENI. This CDR3 contains 15 residues. CDR3 DNA: TGTGCCAGCTCACCCATCGCGGGACGCACAGATACGCGGTATTTT. It specifies CASSPIAGRTDTRYF.

This clonotype was counted at least ten times. Mismatch with germline at one junction end may stem from a read error. The chain uses TRBV2 and TRBJ1-4; 7 nucleotides align to TRBD1. Germline CDR1 and CDR2: SNHLY and FYNNEI. The CDR3 length is 15 residues. Written as DNA, the CDR3 is TGTGCCAGCAAACGGGAGGGGACAGAAAATGAAAAACTGCTTTTT. Protein sequence: CASKREGTENEKLLF. Combining the CDR3 with reference TRBV2 and TRBJ1-4 gives the whole variable domain EPEVTQTPSHQVTQMGQEVILRCVPISNHLYFYWYRQILGQKVEFLVSFYNNEISEKSEIFDDQFSVERPDGSNFTLKIRSTKLEDSAMYFCASKREGTENEKLLFGSGTQLSVL.

V usage is TRBV28 and J usage is TRBJ2-3, with TRBD1 matching over 8 bases. The CDR3 consists of 19 residues. From germline, CDR1 is MDHEN and CDR2 SYDVKM. With V trimmed by 4 bases and J by 2 bases, 17 bases remained unmatched. DNA of the CDR3: TGTGCCAGCAGTTCGGAAGGGCCCCACAGGGGGGTAATCACAGATACGCAGTATTTT. This encodes CASSSEGPHRGVITDTQYF.

Details on this clonotype: In this CDR3 the conserved last residue, phenylalanine or tryptophan, is missing, so a read error is likely. The rearrangement joins TRBV14 to TRBJ1-3; TRBD1 is a possible D gene (6 bases). Between the trimmed V and J ends, which lost 6 bases and 7 bases, there was a span of 13 bases. The germline V gene has CDR1 SGHDN and CDR2 FVKESK. The CDR3 totals 13 residues. The CDR3 nucleotides are TGTGCCAGCAGTACGACAGGAGGCAACACCATATATTCT. Protein product: CASSTTGGNTIYS.

This chain connects TRBV25-1 to TRBJ2-7, with D maybe TRBD2 (6 bases). Between the trimmed V and J ends, which lost 8 bases and 3 bases, there was a span of 11 bases. CDR3 size: 12 residues. The germline gives CDR1 MGHDK, CDR2 SYGVNS. For the CDR3, the DNA is TGTGCCAGCTCGTACGGGAGCTACGAGCAGTACTTC. This sequence encodes CASSYGSYEQYF.

This clonotype was counted between two and nine times. This clone may be a read error of a much larger clone one base away. The genes are TRBV11-2 and TRBJ2-1; a possible D gene is TRBD1 (5 bases). CDR3 length equals 13 residues. Germline loops: CDR1 SGHAT, CDR2 FQNNGV. The CDR3 protein is CAGRRRQQTEQFF. CDR3 in DNA: TGTGCCGGCAGACGTAGACAGCAAACTGAGCAGTTCTTC.

V and J are TRBV29-1 and TRBJ1-1; D not resolved. V lost 4 bases and J 0 bases, leaving 3 bases between the germline ends. Germline-derived CDR1 and CDR2 are SQVTM and ANQGSEA. This CDR3 is 11 amino acids long. In nucleotides, the CDR3 is TGCAGCGTTGTCGTGAACACTGAAGCTTTCTTT. Its translation is CSVVVNTEAFF. Full variable domain (missing parts from reference TRBV29-1 and TRBJ1-1): SAVISQKPSRDICQRGTSLTIQCQVDSQVTMMFWYRQQPGQSLTLIATANQGSEATYESGFVIDKFPISRPNLTFSTLTVSNMSPEDSSIYLCSVVVNTEAFFGQGTRLTVV.

Regarding this clonotype: A much larger clone is a single base away; this may be a read error. The chain has TRBV12-5 and TRBJ2-3, with TRBD2 matching over 13 bases. The germline V gene has CDR1 LGHNT and CDR2 FRNRAP. The CDR3 consists of 17 residues. CDR3 loop: CASNPSGLAGTTDTQYF. CDR3 in DNA: TGTGCCAGCAACCCCTCGGGACTAGCGGGGACCACAGATACGCAGTATTTT.

The sample holds one count of this clonotype. The rearrangement uses TRBV25-1 and TRBJ1-2; D unclear. Trimming cost V 7 bases and J 1 base, with 22 bases left between them. Germline V lookup: CDR1 MGHDK, CDR2 SYGVNS. The CDR3 is made up of 17 amino acids. CDR3 region: CASTVSLEVGHNYGYTF. The CDR3, as DNA: TGTGCCAGCACGGTCAGCTTAGAGGTCGGGCATAACTATGGCTACACCTTC.

This clonotype has ten or more counts. This chain joins TRBV6-5 and TRBJ2-6; D remains unclear. V shed 6 bases and J shed 0 bases, with 18 bases lying between them. This CDR3 region has 18 residues. In germline, CDR1 is MNHEY, CDR2 SVGAGI. This CDR3 reads CASRLMGSVSSGANVLTF. The DNA of the CDR3 is TGTGCCAGCAGGCTCATGGGCAGTGTTAGCTCTGGGGCCAACGTCCTGACTTTC.